This paragraph covers one TCR beta chain sequence. Germline values: CDR1 SNHLY, CDR2 FYNNEI. The CDR3 consists of 13 residues. Unmatched junction bases numbered 5, after V lost 6 bases and J lost 3 bases. Using immunoSEQ multiplex PCR, the repertoire was profiled, and TCRdb retains in-frame clones only, with some absent. The sample lists roughly 120,000 clones, approximately 90% occurring once. The sample originates from a study of control samples from healthy donors and cancer patients. The sample taken for sequencing was blood. This chain uses TRBV2 with TRBJ2-7, with 7 bases fitting TRBD1. The source of this sequence is an older woman in good health. The DNA for the CDR3 is TGTGCCAGCAGCTCGACAGGGCTCTACGAGCAGTACTTC. This sequence encodes CASSSTGLYEQYF.